The rows below give T cell receptor beta chains drawn from one sample of a study of identical twins. One entry per CDR3 protein, called by TCRdb with MiXCR from the 5' RACE reads. This table has approximately 230,000 distinct CDR3 sequences, around an eighth appearing once. Sequencing was done on a sample of memory (CD45RO+) T cells sorted from blood. Receptors were obtained from a woman aged 18-29 years in good health. The conserved cysteine and the conserved F or W are not part of the CDR3 here. A D gene is named only where the DNA matches it firmly.

D: .; V: TRBV5-6; length: 12; J: TRBJ1-4; CDR3: ASSLLTGNEKLF
D: TRBD1; V: TRBV10-3; length: 13; J: TRBJ1-2; CDR3: AISESDRGLAGYT
D: TRBD2; V: TRBV5-1; length: 13; J: TRBJ2-7; CDR3: ASSLGGGGSYEQY
D: .; V: TRBV5-1; length: 14; J: TRBJ2-6; CDR3: ASSLKTSSGANVLT
D: TRBD1; V: TRBV28; length: 12; J: TRBJ2-7; CDR3: ASSLGDRVREQY
D: .; V: TRBV29-1; length: 12; J: TRBJ2-5; CDR3: SVGGGRMGETQY
D: .; V: TRBV29-1; length: 12; J: TRBJ2-7; CDR3: SVEPGIGTYEQY
D: .; V: TRBV7-2; length: 12; J: TRBJ2-7; CDR3: ASSPDRFSYEQY
D: .; V: TRBV20-1; length: 11; J: TRBJ1-1; CDR3: SARKDRNTEAF
D: .; V: TRBV20-1; length: 12; J: TRBJ1-1; CDR3: SARDGPGRTEAF
D: TRBD2; V: TRBV20-1; length: 16; J: TRBJ2-3; CDR3: SARDYGTSGKGSDTQY